These T cell receptor beta chains were read from a single sample in a study of patients and donors after allogeneic stem cell transplantation. A single record per CDR3 protein comes from TCRdb applying MiXCR to the RT-PCR reads. The data show about 210,000 distinct CDR3 sequences, around two fifths seen once. Source material: blood, either unsorted or a sorted T cell fraction (not recorded which). Source of these receptors: a human donor who was either an allogeneic HSCT recipient or a stem cell or donor lymphocyte infusion donor (not recorded which). It is not recorded whose cells these are; they may come from a transplant donor. Both conserved end residues are part of each CDR3. D genes are given only for firm matches. A row's size may be missing; if present it is once, few, many or a size class.

>NA|NA|TRBV12-3/TRBV12-4|TRBJ1-5
CASSLERRGNQPQHF
TGTGCCAGCAGTTTAGAACGGAGAGGCAATCAGCCCCAGCATTTT
>NA|NA|TRBV24-1|TRBJ2-1
CATSKTGDGYNEQFF
TGTGCCACCAGCAAGACCGGGGACGGGTACAATGAGCAGTTCTTC
>NA|TRBD2|TRBV6-1|TRBJ2-3
CASSMTSGGPSDTQYF
TGTGCCAGCAGTATGACTAGCGGGGGACCATCAGATACGCAGTATTTT
>NA|TRBD2|TRBV5-1|TRBJ2-7
CASRPGLADTYEQYF
TGCGCCAGCCGCCCGGGACTAGCGGACACCTACGAGCAGTACTTC
>few|NA|TRBV14|TRBJ1-1
CASSQWAPAREAFF
TGTGCCAGCAGCCAATGGGCCCCGGCGAGGGAGGCTTTCTTT
>few|NA|TRBV5-5|TRBJ2-7
CASSFSLYEQYF
TGTGCCAGCAGCTTTTCGCTCTACGAGCAGTACTTC
>few|NA|TRBV7-9|TRBJ1-4
CASRMGTATTNEKLFF
TGTGCCAGCAGGATGGGGACGGCAACAACTAATGAAAAACTGTTTTTT
>NA|TRBD1|TRBV5-1|TRBJ2-1
CASRGTVPRRNEQFF
TGCGCCAGCAGGGGGACAGTTCCCCGGAGGAATGAGCAGTTCTTC
>NA|NA|TRBV12-3/TRBV12-4|TRBJ1-2
CASSLSSIANYGYTF
TGTGCCAGCAGTTTAAGCAGCATAGCTAACTATGGCTACACCTTC
>many|NA|TRBV3-1|TRBJ1-4
CASSQDSRSVKEKLFF
TGTGCCAGCAGCCAAGATAGCAGGAGTGTGAAAGAAAAACTGTTTTTT
>few|NA|TRBV9|TRBJ1-6
CASSVDAGGNSPLHF
TGTGCCAGCAGCGTAGATGCGGGAGGTAACTCACCCCTCCACTTT
>few|NA|TRBV4-1|TRBJ2-3
CASSLGPDDPDTQYF
TGCGCCAGCAGCCTTGGCCCGGATGACCCAGATACGCAGTATTTT
>NA|TRBD1|TRBV29-1|TRBJ2-1
CSVEAGDRGSYNEQFF
TGCAGCGTTGAAGCGGGGGACAGGGGTTCCTACAATGAGCAGTTCTTC
>NA|NA|TRBV12-3/TRBV12-4|TRBJ1-5
CASSQSGGQPQHF
TGTGCCAGCAGTCAAAGCGGGGGTCAGCCCCAGCATTTT
>NA|TRBD2|TRBV5-6|TRBJ2-4
CASSSPWGVGEGNIQYF
TGTGCCAGCAGCTCCCCTTGGGGTGTAGGGGAGGGAAACATTCAGTACTTC
>NA|TRBD1|TRBV15|TRBJ1-2
CATSRDILGTDINYGYTF
TGTGCCACCAGCAGAGATATCCTCGGGACAGATATTAACTATGGCTACACCTTC
>few|TRBD1|TRBV7-9|TRBJ1-4
CASSPRDRNEKLFF
TGTGCCAGCAGCCCCCGGGACAGGAATGAAAAACTGTTTTTT
>NA|NA|TRBV24-1|TRBJ2-3
CATSDWRPDTQYF
TGTGCCACCAGTGATTGGCGTCCAGATACGCAGTATTTT
>few|NA|TRBV4-1|TRBJ1-1
CASSHIGAGQNTEAFF
TGCGCCAGCAGCCATATTGGGGCGGGGCAGAACACTGAAGCTTTCTTT
>few|NA|TRBV5-1|TRBJ1-6
CASSSRPGGAGGNSPLHF
TGCGCCAGCAGCTCCCGCCCTGGGGGCGCGGGGGGTAATTCACCCCTCCACTTT
>NA|TRBD1|TRBV13|TRBJ1-1
CASRWTGGTDTEAFF
TGTGCCAGCAGATGGACAGGGGGTACGGACACTGAAGCTTTCTTT
>few|NA|TRBV12-3/TRBV12-4|TRBJ1-4
CASRETAGEKLFF
TGTGCCAGCAGGGAGACGGCGGGTGAAAAACTGTTTTTT
>few|NA|TRBV7-8|TRBJ2-2
CASSFPEDRQANTGELFF
TGTGCCAGCAGCTTTCCGGAAGACAGACAAGCGAACACCGGGGAGCTGTTTTTT
>NA|NA|TRBV7-9|TRBJ2-2
CASSLQGTAGELFF
TGTGCCAGCAGCTTACAGGGTACTGCCGGGGAGCTGTTTTTT
>NA|NA|TRBV27|TRBJ1-2
CASSLPTGKGYTF
TGTGCCAGCAGTCTCCCGACAGGAAAAGGCTACACCTTC
>NA|NA|TRBV28|TRBJ2-3
CASSFPSGGRDTQYF
TGTGCCAGCAGTTTTCCCTCAGGGGGGCGAGATACGCAGTATTTT
>few|NA|TRBV5-6|TRBJ2-2
CASSLASYLGDTGELFF
TGTGCCAGCAGCTTAGCGTCATACCTAGGGGACACCGGGGAGCTGTTTTTT
>few|NA|TRBV29-1|TRBJ1-1
CSARQTTEAFF
TGCAGCGCCCGACAGACCACTGAAGCTTTCTTT
>few|NA|TRBV7-6|TRBJ1-1
CASSLVWGTTEAFF
TGTGCCAGCAGCTTAGTATGGGGCACGACTGAAGCTTTCTTT
>NA|TRBD1|TRBV12-3/TRBV12-4|TRBJ1-3
CASSLSRGFSSGNTIYF
TGTGCCAGCAGTTTGAGCAGGGGGTTTTCCTCTGGAAACACCATATATTTT
>NA|NA|TRBV29-1|TRBJ2-7
CSVVQGAYEQYF
TGCAGCGTTGTACAGGGAGCCTACGAGCAGTACTTC
>NA|NA|TRBV9|TRBJ1-2
CASSVPGDYGYTF
TGTGCCAGCAGCGTACCAGGGGACTATGGCTACACCTTC
>NA|NA|TRBV20-1|TRBJ1-3
CSASQENSGNTIYF
TGCAGTGCTAGTCAGGAGAACTCTGGAAACACCATATATTTT
>NA|NA|TRBV20-1|TRBJ1-4
CSARESTGNEKLFF
TGCAGTGCTAGAGAATCCACAGGGAATGAAAAACTGTTTTTT
>NA|NA|TRBV27|TRBJ1-6
CASSLTENSPLHF
TGTGCCAGCAGTCTGACAGAGAATTCACCCCTCCACTTT
>once|NA|TRBV25-1|TRBJ2-1
CASGAGDEQFF
TGTGCCAGCGGGGCTGGGGATGAGCAGTTCTTC
>NA|TRBD1|TRBV29-1|TRBJ1-4
CSARRDREEKLFF
TGCAGCGCCCGGAGGGACAGGGAGGAAAAACTGTTTTTT
>NA|TRBD1|TRBV7-9|TRBJ2-7
CASSSTGNLEQYF
TGTGCCAGCAGCTCGACAGGGAACCTCGAGCAGTACTTC
>few|NA|TRBV20-1|TRBJ1-1
CSARPIQEMNTEAFF
TGCAGTGCTAGACCAATACAGGAGATGAACACTGAAGCTTTCTTT
>NA|NA|TRBV7-3|TRBJ1-1
CASSLMTGKNTEAFF
TGTGCCAGCAGCTTAATGACAGGCAAGAACACTGAAGCTTTCTTT
>few|NA|TRBV12-3/TRBV12-4|TRBJ1-1
CASSWEGTEAFF
TGTGCCAGCAGTTGGGAGGGGACTGAAGCTTTCTTT
>once|NA|TRBV15|TRBJ1-2
CATSRALTDYGYTF
TGTGCCACCAGCAGAGCTTTAACGGACTATGGCTACACCTTC
>NA|TRBD1|TRBV7-8|TRBJ1-5
CASSLALARDRGYSNQPQHF
TGTGCCAGCAGCTTAGCCCTCGCTAGGGACAGGGGGTATAGCAATCAGCCCCAGCATTTT
>few|NA|TRBV7-2|TRBJ1-1
CASSLANWQAGAFF
TGTGCCAGCAGCTTAGCGAACTGGCAGGCGGGGGCTTTCTTT
>NA|TRBD1|TRBV5-1|TRBJ1-4
CARPWVCRDSHTTNEKLFF
TGCGCCAGACCATGGGTCTGCCGGGACAGCCATACAACTAATGAAAAACTGTTTTTT
>NA|NA|TRBV28|TRBJ1-1
CASTIEGVGSITEAFF
TGTGCCAGCACAATCGAGGGGGTTGGGAGTATAACTGAAGCTTTCTTT
>NA|NA|TRBV10-3|TRBJ2-4
CAISEFGKNIQYF
TGTGCCATCAGTGAGTTCGGAAAAAACATTCAGTACTTC
>NA|TRBD2|TRBV5-1|TRBJ2-5
CASSDNSGGQTQYF
TGCGCCAGCAGCGATAATAGCGGGGGACAGACCCAGTACTTC
>NA|TRBD2|TRBV18|TRBJ2-2
CASSSSGVNTGELFF
TGTGCCAGCTCATCTAGCGGGGTGAACACCGGGGAGCTGTTTTTT
>NA|TRBD1|TRBV20-1|TRBJ1-6
CSARATGGYSPLHF
TGCAGTGCTAGAGCCACAGGGGGCTATTCACCCCTCCACTTT
>few|NA|TRBV4-1|TRBJ1-6
CASSRSRAEGSYNSPLHF
TGCGCCAGCAGCCGTTCAAGGGCCGAGGGCTCCTATAATTCACCCCTCCACTTT
>NA|TRBD1|TRBV5-1|TRBJ1-1
CASSVATGGVNTEAFF
TGCGCCAGCAGCGTCGCTACAGGGGGCGTTAACACTGAAGCTTTCTTT
>NA|TRBD2|TRBV4-1|TRBJ2-1
CASSQESSRGFYNEQFF
TGCGCCAGCAGCCAAGAGTCTTCGCGGGGGTTCTACAATGAGCAGTTCTTC
>once|NA|TRBV5-5|TRBJ1-6
CASKGVQSSYNSPLHF
TGTGCCAGCAAGGGCGTTCAGAGCTCCTATAATTCACCCCTCCACTTT
>NA|NA|TRBV12-3/TRBV12-4|TRBJ2-3
CASSRVGTQYF
TGTGCCAGCTCCCGGGTCGGTACGCAGTATTTT
>NA|TRBD2|TRBV5-1|TRBJ2-7
CASSVGLAASYEQYF
TGCGCCAGCAGCGTCGGACTAGCGGCCAGCTACGAGCAGTACTTC
>once|NA|TRBV20-1|TRBJ2-2
CSARWGADTGELFF
TGCAGTGCTAGGTGGGGGGCTGACACCGGGGAGCTGTTTTTT
>many|TRBD1|TRBV6-5|TRBJ1-1
CASSYLGQGSYTEAFF
TGTGCCAGCAGTTATCTGGGACAGGGCTCATACACTGAAGCTTTCTTT